The sequence of this TCR beta chain was determined in a study of regulatory T cells in long-lasting Graves disease. The V gene end was trimmed by 1 base and the J gene end by 4 bases; junction bases not matched to a gene: 6. This CDR3 spans 16 amino acids. Germline CDR1 and CDR2: SGHTA and FQGTGA. In building TCR beta libraries, iRepertoire HTBI primers were used together with Arm-PCR of CDR3 regions. Via MiXCR, TCRdb re-called the multiplex PCR reads, giving one row per CDR3 protein. Of over 400,000 distinct CDR3 sequences in the sample, around 13% were seen once. The time point is: newly diagnosed GD, antithyroid drugs for less than 3 months. PBMCs provided the RNA from which the TCR library was made. The guidelines of the American Thyroid Association were the basis for diagnosing Graves' disease. The sample holds many counts of this clonotype. The sample also formed part of further work on T cells in Graves' hyperthyroidism and ophthalmopathy. That investigation notes: In blood, most of the thyroid clonotypes expanded above 0.001 were also present.

This sample comprised peripheral blood mononuclear cells (PBMCs), obtained at new diagnosis, from a patient treated with antithyroid drugs. The origin of this receptor is a woman between 45 and 60 years old with Graves disease. The genes are TRBV7-3 and TRBJ2-2, with 7 nucleotides matching TRBD2. The CDR3 is CASSLNSAGATGELFF. CDR3 DNA sequence: TGTGCCAGCAGCTTAAATTCCGCGGGAGCCACCGGGGAGCTGTTTTTT.